The present T cell receptor beta chain was sequenced within a study of graft-versus-host responses after intestinal transplantation. Germline loops: CDR1 GTSNPN, CDR2 SVGIG (reference sequence). The CDR3 runs 13 residues. V was pared by 0 bases and J by 8 bases, with 11 bases between. This table comes from immunoSEQ multiplex PCR, and its TCRdb copy is limited to in-frame clones, with some not included. The data hold over 90,000 clones, with under 95% observed a single time. Of note for this clone: Its antigen is unidentified.

The chain recombines TRBV30 with TRBJ2-1; D is ambiguous. The sequence was collected from a human donor who received an intestinal transplant. The specimen comprised unstimulated CD8+ T cells sorted from spleen or lymph node cells, sampled before intestinal transplant. CDR3 in DNA: TGTGCCTGGAGTGTGCTCGGCGGCGATGAGCAGTTCTTC. It specifies CAWSVLGGDEQFF.